A selection of T cell receptor beta chains follows, all from one sample in a study of cytomegalovirus exposure and HLA in healthy donors. Only in-frame clones appear in the TCRdb table, and some are missing; sequencing was by immunoSEQ multiplex PCR. The sample carries 150,000 to 200,000 clones, around 80% recorded once. The sample was PBMCs. These TCRs come from a man aged 18 to 30 in good health and CMV-seronegative. CDR3s include the opening cysteine and the closing phenylalanine or tryptophan. D genes are given only for firm matches. Some rows have no size entry. The others give once, few or many, or a class for an expanded clone.

j_gene,d_gene,v_gene,abundance,CDR3aa,CDR3nt
TRBJ1-2,TRBD1,TRBV9,.,CASSVGGQTNYGYTF,TGTGCCAGCAGCGTAGGGGGACAGACTAACTATGGCTACACCTTC
TRBJ2-2,.,TRBV27,.,CASKPRQAANTGELFF,TGTGCCAGCAAACCTAGACAGGCCGCGAACACCGGGGAGCTGTTTTTT
TRBJ2-3,.,TRBV9,.,CASSVAGWGPRDTQYF,TGTGCCAGCAGCGTAGCTGGTTGGGGGCCAAGGGATACGCAGTATTTT
TRBJ2-5,.,TRBV6-6,.,CASSYRETQYF,TGTGCCAGCAGTTACCGGGAGACCCAGTACTTC
TRBJ2-1,TRBD2,TRBV5-1,once,CASRGLAGAFEQFF,TGCGCCAGCAGAGGACTAGCGGGAGCGTTTGAGCAGTTCTTC
TRBJ2-6,TRBD1,TRBV10-3,.,CAISPSHGTGASGANVLTF,TGTGCCATCAGCCCTTCTCACGGGACAGGAGCCTCTGGGGCCAACGTCCTGACTTTC
TRBJ2-1,.,TRBV7-9,.,CASSLIQSYNEQFF,TGTGCCAGCAGCTTAATACAGTCCTACAATGAGCAGTTCTTC
TRBJ1-1,.,TRBV19,.,CASSTALTGAEAFF,TGTGCCAGTAGTACTGCCCTGACAGGCGCTGAAGCTTTCTTT
TRBJ1-1,.,TRBV5-1,once,CASSFYTENTEAFF,TGTGCCAGCAGCTTTTACACAGAGAACACTGAAGCTTTCTTT
TRBJ1-4,TRBD1,TRBV6-1,.,CASSEAMWYRGRETTNEKLFF,TGTGCCAGCAGTGAAGCGATGTGGTACAGGGGAAGGGAGACAACTAATGAAAAACTGTTTTTT
TRBJ2-2,TRBD2,TRBV7-9,.,CASSPRTSGTGELFF,TGTGCCAGCAGCCCGAGGACTAGCGGCACCGGGGAGCTGTTTTTT
TRBJ2-5,.,TRBV7-8,few,CASSLLRETQYF,TGTGCCAGCAGCTTACTTAGAGAGACCCAGTACTTC
TRBJ2-7,.,TRBV21-1,.,CASRTGGTYEQYF,TGTGCCAGCCGCACAGGGGGGACCTACGAGCAGTACTTC
TRBJ2-1,TRBD2,TRBV5-6,.,CASSYSGVLYNEQFF,TGTGCCAGCAGCTATAGCGGGGTACTTTACAATGAGCAGTTCTTC
TRBJ2-3,TRBD2,TRBV13,.,CASSFGGGADTQYF,TGTGCCAGCAGCTTCGGCGGGGGGGCAGATACGCAGTATTTT
TRBJ2-7,.,TRBV6-6,.,CASSYSKQGGYEQYF,TGTGCCAGCAGTTACTCGAAGCAGGGTGGGTACGAGCAGTACTTC
TRBJ2-2,TRBD1,TRBV5-1,.,CASSLGTGGNTGELFF,TGCGCCAGCAGCTTGGGGACAGGGGGCAACACCGGGGAGCTGTTTTTT
TRBJ2-5,TRBD1,TRBV7-2,.,CASSRGLGQGALETQYF,TGTGCCAGCAGCAGGGGGTTGGGTCAGGGGGCTCTAGAGACCCAGTACTTC
TRBJ2-7,.,TRBV19,.,CASSTGTFYEQYF,TGTGCCAGTAGTACAGGAACTTTCTACGAGCAGTACTTC
TRBJ2-1,TRBD1,TRBV5-6,.,CASSFGTGPNNEQFF,TGTGCCAGCAGCTTTGGGACAGGGCCTAACAATGAGCAGTTCTTC
TRBJ1-6,.,TRBV13,.,CASSEGESPLHF,TGTGCCAGCTCCGAGGGGGAATCACCCCTCCACTTT
TRBJ1-2,.,TRBV6-1,.,CASSEHPPSDYGYTF,TGTGCCAGCAGTGAACACCCCCCGAGTGACTATGGCTACACCTTC
TRBJ2-7,TRBD2,TRBV5-5,.,CASVPTSGSYEQYF,TGTGCCAGCGTCCCAACTAGCGGATCCTACGAGCAGTACTTC
TRBJ2-7,TRBD1,TRBV7-9,.,CASSRGQGRYEQYF,TGTGCCAGCAGCCGAGGACAGGGTAGGTACGAGCAGTACTTC